Below are 18 T cell receptor beta chains sequenced from a single sample in a study of CD8 T cells in Susac syndrome. When the RNA was reverse transcribed, random hexamers were used with an input of roughly 0.45 to 1 ug. MiXCR, applied by TCRdb to the immunoSEQ multiplex PCR reads, yields one record per CDR3 protein. Counted here are about 190,000 distinct CDR3 sequences, roughly 95% occurring once; the ten biggest clones make up 0.075% to 0.1%. Sequenced material: CD4+ T cells from PBMCs. The receptors were gathered from a human donor with Susac syndrome.

This chain links TRBV4-3 with TRBJ2-1; 8 bases match TRBD2. This CDR3 has 15 residues. J was trimmed by 5 bases and V by 1 base; bases with no gene match: 4. Germline values: CDR1 LGHNA, CDR2 YSLEER. The CDR3 DNA is TGCGCCAGCAGCCAAGTGGGCGGGGGGCACAATGAGCAGTTCTTC. Its protein product is CASSQVGGGHNEQFF.

The V gene is TRBV29-1, the J gene TRBJ1-1, with no clear D. The CDR3 totals 13 residues. Per germline, CDR1 SQVTM and CDR2 ANQGSEA. V was clipped by 7 bases and J by 1 base, with 13 bases between them. In nucleotides, the CDR3 is TGCAGCGGCAAGTGGGCGGAGAACACTGAAGCTTTCTTT. As protein: CSGKWAENTEAFF.

A single count supports this clonotype. This sequence joins TRBV7-2 and TRBJ2-7, with 12 bases matching TRBD2. Germline loops: CDR1 SGHTA, CDR2 FQGNSA. There are 17 residues in the CDR3. With 4 bases clipped from V and 3 bases from J, the junction kept 10 bases outside the gene matches. The CDR3 DNA reads as TGTGCCAGCAGCTCCGGATCTAGCGGGGGGGGTTTCTACGAGCAGTACTTC. Translating it yields CASSSGSSGGGFYEQYF.

V usage is TRBV12-3 or TRBV12-4 and J usage is TRBJ1-2; weak D call: TRBD1 (5 bases). The CDR3 extends over 14 amino acids. V lost 2 bases and J lost 4, with 11 bases in between. The CDR3 is CASSLPAGTYGYTF. The CDR3 DNA reads as TGTGCCAGCAGTTTACCGGCAGGGACCTATGGCTACACCTTC.

The table lists this clonotype with a count of one. J is TRBJ2-1 and V is TRBV12-3 or TRBV12-4; D ambiguous. There are 11 residues in the CDR3. V lost 6 bases, J lost 8 bases, and 8 bases lay in between. CDR3 sequence reads: CASSDDYEQFF. In DNA, the CDR3 is TGTGCCAGCAGCGACGACTATGAGCAGTTCTTC.

The V call is TRBV30, the J call TRBJ1-1, with D possibly matching TRBD1 (5 bases). Trimming took 5 bases from V and 4 from J, leaving 17 bases between them. CDR1 and CDR2 from the germline V gene are GTSNPN and SVGIG (reference sequence). This CDR3 has 14 amino acids. CDR3 region: CAWGKRGLTTEAFF. The CDR3 DNA sequence: TGTGCCTGGGGGAAAAGGGGTCTGACCACTGAAGCTTTCTTT.

V and J are TRBV20-1 and TRBJ2-6, with a tentative D call TRBD1 (5 bases). The CDR3 runs to 15 residues. Trimming stripped 3 bases from V and 0 bases from J, with 9 bases between. CDR1 is DFQATT and CDR2 is SNEGSKA in the germline V gene (reference sequence). In nucleotides, the CDR3 is TGCAGTGCTAGCCCAGGGCACTCTGGGGCCAACGTCCTGACTTTC. Residues: CSASPGHSGANVLTF.

This rearrangement joins TRBV11-1 to TRBJ2-3, with D possibly TRBD1 on 5 matching bases. CDR3 size: 13 residues. V gave up 5 bases and J gave up 6 bases, with 12 bases separating them. In germline, CDR1 is SGHAT, CDR2 FQDESV (reference sequence). The CDR3 DNA is TGTGCCAGCAGCCCTGCAGGGTTGGATACGCAGTATTTT. This codes for CASSPAGLDTQYF.

This chain joins TRBV2 and TRBJ1-1; D unclear. The ends were cut back, 6 bases at V and 2 bases at J, with 10 bases in the middle. From germline, CDR1 is SNHLY and CDR2 FYNNEI. This CDR3 contains 13 residues. CDR3 sequence (DNA): TGTGCCAGCAGCTCAGGTTTTAACACTGAAGCTTTCTTT. It is translated as CASSSGFNTEAFF.

The rearrangement uses TRBV7-2 and TRBJ2-3; D is unresolved. V shed 3 bases and J shed 0 bases, with 7 bases lying between them. CDR3 length equals 14 residues. Germline values: CDR1 SGHTA, CDR2 FQGNSA. The CDR3 DNA sequence: TGTGCCAGCAGCTTGATGCCTAGCACAGATACGCAGTATTTT. It encodes CASSLMPSTDTQYF. The whole variable domain, filled in from reference TRBV7-2 and TRBJ2-3, reads GAGVSQSPSNKVTEKGKDVELRCDPISGHTALYWYRQSLGQGLEFLIYFQGNSAPDKSGLPSDRFSAERTGGSVSTLTIQRTQQEDSAVYLCASSLMPSTDTQYFGPGTRLTVL.

The chain recombines TRBV6-1 with TRBJ2-2; 8 bases match TRBD2. Germline CDR1 reads MNHNS; CDR2 reads SASEGT. J was trimmed by 0 bases and V by 2 bases; bases with no gene match: 8. CDR3 length: 18 residues. The CDR3 DNA reads as TGTGCCAGCAGTGAAAGTGGTGGCGGGGGGTCGAACACCGGGGAGCTGTTTTTT. Its translation is CASSESGGGGSNTGELFF.

This clonotype was found once. The gene calls are TRBV23-1 and TRBJ2-7; D gene ambiguous. TRBV23-1 is placed among ORFs of uncertain function. The CDR3 runs 12 residues. V was clipped by 4 bases and J by 7 bases, with 11 bases between them. This CDR3 reads CASSRPPWEQYF. CDR3 in DNA: TGCGCCAGCAGTCGCCCCCCATGGGAGCAGTACTTC.

The rearrangement links TRBV5-1 to TRBJ2-7, with D tentatively TRBD1 or TRBD2 (5 bases each). CDR1 is SGHRS, CDR2 YFSETQ, per germline. The CDR3 loop spans 13 amino acids. V was cut by 0 bases and J by 7 bases, with 11 bases left in between. The CDR3 loop is CASSLAGPGEQYF. CDR3 in DNA: TGCGCCAGCAGCTTGGCGGGGCCAGGTGAGCAGTACTTC.

CDR3 sequence reads: CASSSSTATGQYF. Here the CDR3 DNA reads TGTGCCAGCAGTTCCTCAACGGCGACGGGGCAGTACTTC. The rearrangement uses TRBV6-2 or TRBV6-3 and TRBJ2-7; no clear D. V lost 4 bases to trimming and J lost 9 bases, with 16 bases between them. The CDR3 contains 13 residues. Looked up from germline, CDR1 is MNHEY and CDR2 is SVGEGT.

This sequence joins TRBV5-6 and TRBJ1-4; D gene unclear. Germline V CDR1 and CDR2: SGHDT, YYEEEE. There are 14 residues in the CDR3. Trimming stripped 2 bases from V and 4 bases from J, with 9 bases between. The DNA for the CDR3 is TGTGCCAGCAGCTTAGAAGCAATTAATGAAAAACTGTTTTTT. It specifies CASSLEAINEKLFF.

The V call is TRBV15, the J call TRBJ1-4; D possibly corresponds to TRBD1 (5 bases). Germline-derived CDR1 and CDR2 are LNHNV and YYDKDF (reference sequence). V lost 7 bases and J 5 bases, leaving 11 bases between the germline ends. CDR3 length equals 13 residues. CDR3 protein: CATTRQRNEKLFF. The CDR3 DNA reads TGTGCCACCACGAGACAGAGAAATGAAAAACTGTTTTTT.

The chain employs TRBV20-1 and TRBJ2-7; D is ambiguous. Germline V CDR1 and CDR2: DFQATT, SNEGSKA (reference sequence). The CDR3 sequence is 12 residues long. Trimming stripped 6 bases from V and 1 base from J, with 10 bases between. CDR3 amino acids: CSARALSYEQYF. The CDR3 DNA reads TGCAGTGCCCGAGCCCTGTCCTACGAGCAGTACTTC.

V and J are TRBV20-1 and TRBJ2-5, with D tentatively TRBD2 (6 bases). Germline V gene lookup returns CDR1 DFQATT and CDR2 SNEGSKA (reference sequence). This CDR3 comprises 13 residues. Trimming pared 5 bases from V and 1 base from J, leaving 11 bases between. In nucleotides, the CDR3 is TGCAGTGCTGGACCTAGCGCCCAAGAGACCCAGTACTTC. Residues: CSAGPSAQETQYF.